Below, 13 T cell receptor beta chains from the same sample are listed, as sequenced in a study of tumor-infiltrating lymphocytes in oesophageal squamous cell carcinoma. MiXCR was run by TCRdb on the PCR reads, yielding one entry per CDR3 protein. The data show 15,000 to 20,000 distinct CDR3 sequences, 35% to 55% seen once. The sample comprised blood. Receptors originate from a female donor with esophageal squamous cell carcinoma.

This chain uses TRBV6-5 with TRBJ2-3; 7 positions agree with TRBD1. Per germline, CDR1 MNHEY and CDR2 SVGAGI. After removal of 0 bases from V and 2 bases from J, the junction contained 5 bases not matched to a gene. This CDR3 has 16 amino acids. The CDR3 DNA sequence: TGTGCCAGCAGTTACTCAGGGGGCCGCGCCACAGATACGCAGTATTTT. This gives the protein CASSYSGGRATDTQYF.

J is TRBJ1-2 and V is TRBV18; the D is unclear. Trimming stripped 2 bases from V and 4 bases from J, with 8 bases between. CDR1 and CDR2 from the germline V gene are KGHSH and LQKENI. The CDR3 sequence is 13 residues long. Written as DNA, the CDR3 is TGTGCCAGCTCACCAGGACCGAGCTATGGCTACACCTTC. Amino acids: CASSPGPSYGYTF. Full variable domain (remainder filled in from reference TRBV18 and TRBJ1-2): NAGVMQNPRHLVRRRGQEARLRCSPMKGHSHVYWYRQLPEEGLKFMVYLQKENIIDESGMPKERFSAEFPKEGPSILRIQQVVRGDSAAYFCASSPGPSYGYTFGSGTRLTVV.

A few counts support this clonotype. The rearrangement links TRBV7-8 to TRBJ2-3; 9 nucleotides match TRBD2. Germline V CDR1 and CDR2: SGHVS, FQNEAQ. V trimming: 6 bases; J trimming: 2 bases; junction bases outside the gene matches: 9. The CDR3 consists of 16 residues. CDR3 coding DNA: TGTGCCAGCAGGCCACAGACTAGCGGATACACAGATACGCAGTATTTT. Amino acid sequence: CASRPQTSGYTDTQYF.

Note on this clonotype: The junction differs from germline at one of its ends, possibly a read error. This chain uses TRBV7-3 with TRBJ2-2; perhaps TRBD2 as D (6 bases). CDR3 length: 15 residues. Germline CDR1 is SGHTA and CDR2 is FQGTGA. CDR3 protein: CASSLLAANTGQLFF. The DNA of the CDR3 is TGTGCCAGCAGCTTATTAGCGGCGAACACCGGGCAGCTGTTTTTT.

The rearrangement uses TRBV7-3 and TRBJ1-4, with unresolved D. The J call is doubtful: the DNA matches TRBJ2-2 better. CDR1 SGHTA and CDR2 FQGTGA come from the germline V gene. CDR3 length: 13 residues. The CDR3 loop is CASSSYGTGELFF. In DNA, the CDR3 is TGTGCCAGCAGCTCCTATGGCACCGGGGAGCTGTTTTTT.

This clonotype was counted a few times. The DNA is omitted, as the CDR3 cannot be located on it reliably, and the CDR3 follows TCRdb's listing. The chain joins TRBV7-5 to TRBJ1-2. TRBV7-5 is a documented pseudogene. With termini counted, the CDR3 has 17 amino acids. Here the CDR3 reads CISVPEPPTPRDYGYTF.

This clonotype was found many times. This chain connects TRBV5-1 to TRBJ2-7; the match to TRBD1 covers 9 bases. CDR3 length equals 16 residues. Germline V lookup: CDR1 SGHRS, CDR2 YFSETQ. V shed 0 bases and J 2 bases; nucleotides not matched to a gene: 6. The CDR3 sequence: CASSLVTDRGTYEQYF. The CDR3 DNA sequence: TGCGCCAGCAGCTTGGTCACGGACAGGGGTACCTACGAGCAGTACTTC.

About this clonotype itself: One end of the junction fails to match germline, which may point to a read error. The chain uses TRBV12-3 or TRBV12-4 and TRBJ2-5; weak D call: TRBD1 (7 bases). The CDR3 extends over 15 amino acids. CDR3 residues: CASKMQGGENSPLQF. CDR3 sequence (DNA): TGTGCCAGCAAAATGCAGGGGGGTGAGAATTCACCCCTCCAATTC.

This clonotype was counted a single time. The chain has TRBV7-3 and TRBJ2-7; D perhaps matches TRBD1 (7 bases). CDR1 is SGHTA and CDR2 is FQGTGA in the germline V gene. The CDR3 sequence is 15 residues long. V gave up 4 bases and J gave up 4 bases, with 17 bases separating them. The CDR3 sequence: CASSSGGGGPYEQYF. The CDR3 nucleotides are TGTGCCAGCAGCTCAGGGGGTGGGGGGCCGTACGAGCAGTACTTC.

This clonotype was recorded only once. A single base separates this from a much larger clone, so it may be a read error. J is TRBJ2-1 and V is TRBV18, with 8 positions matching TRBD1. V gave up 3 bases and J gave up 8 bases; unmatched junction bases: 6. The length of the CDR3 is 14 residues. Germline CDR1 is KGHSH and CDR2 is LQKENI. The CDR3 DNA reads as TGTGCCAGCTCACCGGACAGGGCTACATATGAGCAGTTCTTC. Translating gives CASSPDRATYEQFF.

This clonotype was counted at least ten times. The chain uses TRBV28 and TRBJ2-4; TRBD1 agrees at 8 bases. There are 15 residues in the CDR3. Trimming at V came to 5 bases and at J to 0 bases, leaving 3 bases not matched to a gene. In germline, CDR1 is MDHEN, CDR2 SYDVKM. DNA of the CDR3: TGTGCCAGCAGTCCTCAGGGGGCAGCCAAAAACATTCAGTACTTC. This translates into CASSPQGAAKNIQYF. Supplemented by reference TRBV28 and TRBJ2-4, the full variable domain reads DVKVTQSSRYLVKRTGEKVFLECVQDMDHENMFWYRQDPGLGLRLIYFSYDVKMKEKGDIPEGYSVSREKKERFSLILESASTNQTSMYLCASSPQGAAKNIQYFGAGTRLSVL.

This chain joins TRBV28 and TRBJ2-3, with 11 bases matching TRBD2. Matching the DNA end better, TRBJ2-5 makes the J call doubtful. CDR1 is MDHEN and CDR2 is SYDVKM in the germline V gene. The CDR3 loop spans 16 amino acids. The chain's CDR3 is CASSLSTSGIGETQYF. CDR3 DNA: TGTGCCAGCAGTTTATCGACTAGCGGGATCGGTGAGACCCAGTACTTC.

This clonotype was seen a handful of times. DNA of the CDR3: TGTGCCAGCAGCTTGGGTAGCGGGAGAGTCACAGATACGCAGTATTTT. Its protein product is CASSLGSGRVTDTQYF. This chain joins TRBV7-9 and TRBJ2-3, with 9 bases fitting TRBD2. Losses at the gene ends were 3 bases for V and 2 bases for J; bases not matched to a gene: 6. CDR3 length: 16 residues. Germline V gives CDR1 SEHNR, CDR2 FQNEAQ (reference sequence).